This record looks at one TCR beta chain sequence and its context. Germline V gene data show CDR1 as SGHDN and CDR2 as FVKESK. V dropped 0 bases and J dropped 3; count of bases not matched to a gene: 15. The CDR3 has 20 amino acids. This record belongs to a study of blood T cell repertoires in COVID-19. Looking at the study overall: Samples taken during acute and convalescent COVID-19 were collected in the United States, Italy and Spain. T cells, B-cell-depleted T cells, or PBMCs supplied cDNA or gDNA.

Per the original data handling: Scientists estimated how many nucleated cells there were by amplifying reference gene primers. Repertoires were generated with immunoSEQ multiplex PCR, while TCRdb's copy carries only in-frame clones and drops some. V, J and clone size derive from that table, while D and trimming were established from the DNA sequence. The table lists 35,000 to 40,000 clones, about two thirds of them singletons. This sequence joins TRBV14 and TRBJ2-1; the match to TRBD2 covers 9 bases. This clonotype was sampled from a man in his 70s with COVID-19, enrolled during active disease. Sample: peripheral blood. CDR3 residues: CASSQDGWGSGRRHYNEQFF. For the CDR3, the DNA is TGTGCCAGCAGCCAAGATGGGTGGGGTAGCGGGAGACGTCACTACAATGAGCAGTTCTTC.